Each of the 16 T cell receptor beta chains below was sequenced from the same sample in a study of T cells in Graves' hyperthyroidism and ophthalmopathy. Amplified TCR beta CDR3 regions derived from RNA transcripts. The HTBI primer set served for first-round RT-PCR of the TCR CDR3. TCRdb independently ran MiXCR on the multiplex PCR reads; one entry per CDR3 protein. The data show about 300,000 distinct CDR3 sequences, approximately 18% seen once. The specimen sequenced was blood. These receptors were obtained from a man in his forties or fifties with Graves' ophthalmopathy.

This clonotype has a handful of counts. The chain employs TRBV28 and TRBJ1-5; 9 bases are a match to TRBD1. Germline V gene lookup returns CDR1 MDHEN and CDR2 SYDVKM. Trimming removed 9 bases from V and 5 bases from J; junction bases left unmatched: 11. This CDR3 has 15 amino acids. This CDR3 reads CASRQGGMKHQPQHF. The CDR3 nucleotides are TGTGCCAGTAGACAGGGGGGTATGAAGCATCAGCCCCAGCATTTT.

The V gene is TRBV28, the J gene TRBJ2-5; no clear D. The ends were cut back, 4 bases at V and 2 bases at J, with 5 bases in the middle. Germline V CDR1 and CDR2: MDHEN, SYDVKM. The CDR3 runs 12 residues. This CDR3 is CASSSRQETQYF. The CDR3 nucleotides read TGTGCCAGCAGTTCTAGGCAAGAGACCCAGTACTTC.

This clonotype was counted at least ten times. The J gene is TRBJ1-2, the V gene TRBV30; no firm D call. Germline CDR1 is GTSNPN and CDR2 is SVGIG (reference sequence). The CDR3 is 15 residues long. Between the trimmed V and J ends, which lost 0 bases and 8 bases, there was a span of 19 bases. The CDR3 is CAWSVSGWVASGYTF. The DNA for the CDR3 is TGTGCCTGGAGTGTAAGTGGATGGGTGGCTTCGGGCTACACCTTC.

This clonotype showed up just a few times. The chain combines TRBV12-3 or TRBV12-4 with TRBJ2-1; D assignment may be TRBD1 or TRBD2 (5 bases each). Trimming cost V 6 bases and J 4 bases, with 16 bases left between them. The CDR3 sequence is 15 residues long. CDR3 coding DNA: TGTGCCAGCAGGGGGCAAATTGGAGGTTACAATGAGCAGTTCTTC. Residues: CASRGQIGGYNEQFF.

For the CDR3, the DNA is TGTGCCACCCATTCCCCCTCTGGGGCCAACGTCCTGACTTTC. Translation: CATHSPSGANVLTF. J is TRBJ2-6 and V is TRBV19, with D hard to call. Germline CDR1 is LNHDA and CDR2 is SQIVND (reference sequence). Trimming took 10 bases from V and 0 from J, leaving 10 bases between them. CDR3 length equals 14 residues.

This clonotype was counted at least ten times. The chain has TRBV11-2 and TRBJ1-4, with TRBD1 matching over 7 bases. Germline CDR1 is SGHAT and CDR2 is FQNNGV. The V gene end was trimmed by 2 bases and the J gene end by 8 bases; junction bases not matched to a gene: 8. The CDR3 totals 15 residues. The CDR3 DNA follows: TGTGCCAGCAGCTTAAGGGAGGGGGCGTGGGAAAAACTGTTTTTT. Protein: CASSLREGAWEKLFF.

This clonotype was detected many times. J is TRBJ2-7 and V is TRBV20-1; 8 bases fit TRBD2. V shed 6 bases and J 3 bases; nucleotides not matched to a gene: 7. Germline lookup yields CDR1 DFQATT and CDR2 SNEGSKA (reference sequence). The CDR3 spans 13 residues. CDR3 loop: CSALIAGNYEQYF. The CDR3 DNA follows: TGCAGTGCCCTCATAGCGGGAAACTACGAGCAGTACTTC.

The table lists this clonotype with many counts. V is TRBV11-2 and J is TRBJ1-2; 10 positions agree with TRBD1. The CDR3 is 18 amino acids. Germline V CDR1 and CDR2: SGHAT, FQNNGV. The V gene end was trimmed by 5 bases and the J gene end by 2 bases; junction bases not matched to a gene: 14. In nucleotides, the CDR3 is TGTGCCAGCAGCCTTCTGACAGGGGGCCCCAGGTCCAACTATGGCTACACCTTC. Translated, it gives CASSLLTGGPRSNYGYTF.

This clonotype has at least ten counts. The chain employs TRBV28 and TRBJ2-5; maybe TRBD2 (6 bases). CDR1 is MDHEN, CDR2 SYDVKM, per germline. V was shortened by 7 bases and J by 7 bases, with 13 bases between the two germline ends. This CDR3 comprises 12 residues. CDR3 in amino acids: CASTPGGGTQYF. The DNA of the CDR3 is TGTGCCAGCACCCCCGGGGGTGGGACCCAGTACTTC.

The V gene is TRBV14, the J gene TRBJ2-3; tentative D call: TRBD1 (5 bases). Trimming removed 0 bases from V and 1 base from J, with 11 bases in between. Germline V gene lookup returns CDR1 SGHDN and CDR2 FVKESK. CDR3 size: 16 residues. Here the CDR3 DNA reads TGTGCCAGCAGCCAAGACGACAGTCTCCGCACAGATACGCAGTATTTT. Translating it yields CASSQDDSLRTDTQYF.

This clonotype was recorded a few times. The gene calls are TRBV28 and TRBJ2-2, with 12 nucleotides matching TRBD1. The CDR3 loop spans 19 amino acids. V lost 3 bases, J lost 2 bases, and 10 bases stayed unmatched. Per germline, CDR1 MDHEN and CDR2 SYDVKM. The DNA of the CDR3 is TGTGCCAGCAGTTTGTGGGACAGGGGGCTTAATTTCAACACCGGGGAGCTGTTTTTT. It translates to CASSLWDRGLNFNTGELFF.

This clonotype was found many times. The V and J genes are TRBV3-1 and TRBJ2-3; D is unresolved. Trimming took off 3 bases at V and 5 bases at J, with 3 bases between the two ends. The length of the CDR3 is 11 residues. Germline CDR1 is LGHDT and CDR2 is YNNKEL (reference sequence). The CDR3 bases are TGTGCCAGCAGCCATGTAGATACGCAGTATTTT. It specifies CASSHVDTQYF.

This clonotype was recorded a few times. The chain combines TRBV25-1 with TRBJ1-2; D not resolved. V shed 4 bases and J shed 4 bases, with 7 bases lying between them. CDR3 length: 12 amino acids. Per the germline V gene, CDR1 is MGHDK and CDR2 is SYGVNS. CDR3 loop: CASSAPTYGYTF. The CDR3 DNA reads as TGTGCCAGCAGTGCCCCGACCTATGGCTACACCTTC.

This clonotype was recorded at least ten times. The chain combines TRBV28 with TRBJ2-1; 10 bases map to TRBD2. The V gene end was trimmed by 3 bases and the J gene end by 6 bases; junction bases not matched to a gene: 5. Germline CDR1 is MDHEN and CDR2 is SYDVKM. The CDR3 length is 15 residues. This CDR3 reads CASSLKVAGGNEQFF. The CDR3 bases are TGTGCCAGCAGTTTGAAGGTAGCGGGAGGCAATGAGCAGTTCTTC.

The DNA of the CDR3 is TGTGCCAGCAGCTTAACGAACGGCCCAGATACGCAGTATTTT. This gives the protein CASSLTNGPDTQYF. V and J are TRBV28 and TRBJ2-3; D remains ambiguous. The CDR3 runs 14 residues. V was pared by 6 bases and J by 4 bases, with 14 bases between. CDR1 and CDR2 (germline): MDHEN, SYDVKM.

The V gene is TRBV12-3 or TRBV12-4, the J gene TRBJ2-2, with 15 positions matching TRBD2. Trimming took 6 bases from V and 4 from J; bases not matched to a gene: 6. The CDR3 is made up of 17 amino acids. The CDR3 region is CASSGLAGGPGTGELFF. The DNA for the CDR3 is TGTGCCAGCAGCGGACTAGCGGGAGGGCCGGGCACCGGGGAGCTGTTTTTT.